Listed here is a single T cell receptor (beta chain). Unmatched junction bases numbered 8, after V lost 1 base and J lost 4 bases. CDR1 and CDR2 from the germline V gene are MDHEN and SYDVKM. CDR3 size: 16 residues. The data derive from a study of T cell changes during pregnancy in multiple sclerosis. This table comes from immunoSEQ multiplex PCR, and its TCRdb copy is limited to in-frame clones, with some not included. The data hold about 100,000 clones, with about 90% observed a single time. The sequences come from peripheral blood, collected after pregnancy. V usage is TRBV28 and J usage is TRBJ2-7, with 9 bases identical to TRBD1. This TCR was recovered from a female donor with multiple sclerosis, enrolled in a pregnancy study. The CDR3 is CASSLSPGQGFYEQYF. CDR3 bases: TGTGCCAGCAGTTTATCACCGGGACAGGGATTTTACGAGCAGTACTTC.